Described below is a single T cell receptor (beta chain) sequence and its context. Its cognate antigen is unknown. These data belong to a study of monozygotic twins with inflammatory bowel disease. Overall study results and limits: Especially where disease activity was present, IBD patients had fewer clonotypes in common with others than healthy twins did. No distinction between different T cell subtypes was possible.

Germline V gene lookup returns CDR1 SQVTM and CDR2 ANQGSEA. The CDR3 consists of 13 residues. For each CDR3 protein, TCRdb gives one entry from its re-call of the 5' RACE reads, without DNA. This sample carries around 190,000 distinct CDR3 sequences, with roughly 1.5% going to the ten biggest clones. Blood, around 2.6 ml, was drawn per donor. Material for sequencing was blood. V and J are TRBV29-1 and TRBJ2-3; TCRdb calls TRBD2, which cannot be checked without DNA. The TCR was taken from a human donor with ulcerative colitis or Crohn's disease, or a healthy co-twin of an affected twin (not recorded which). CDR3 protein: CSGWGREADTQYF.